The source of this TCR beta chain is a study of T cell repertoires in cytomegalovirus infection. Trimming left V 5 bases short and J 6 bases short, with 16 bases between. The CDR3 is 13 residues long. In germline, CDR1 is DFQATT, CDR2 SNEGSKA (reference sequence). Worth noting for this clonotype: The antigen remains unidentified.

From the reads, TCRdb called clonotypes with MiXCR, one entry per CDR3 protein. The sample holds tens of thousands of distinct CDR3 sequences; roughly a fifth are singletons and the top ten take less than 70%. The V call is TRBV20-1, the J call TRBJ1-1; TRBD1 is a possible D gene (5 bases). The material sequenced was CD8+ T cells from cultured PBMCs, taken from culture after CMV antigen stimulation. This receptor was identified in a human donor in good health (CMV status not recorded). Some clones in this sample may be carry-over from other donors' samples. The CDR3, as DNA: TGCAGTGCTGGTACCGGGACTCCCGCTGAAGCTTTCTTT. It specifies CSAGTGTPAEAFF.